This T cell receptor beta chain originates from a study of blood T cell repertoires in COVID-19. About the study: In each case, the material was cDNA or gDNA derived from T cells, B-cell-depleted T cells, or PBMCs.

In the case of this clone: The same CDR3 also results from other DNA sequences found in this sample.

Original analysis: Counts of nucleated cells, estimated from reference gene primer amplification, were obtained. The data were produced by immunoSEQ multiplex PCR, yet TCRdb's version contains in-frame clones alone and is incomplete. V and J calls and clone size are given by that table; D and trimming were obtained from the DNA. The sample contains about 210,000 clones, around four fifths of which appear only once. This sequence originates from a man aged 55 to 70 with COVID-19, enrolled during active disease. Input material: peripheral blood.

CDR3 bases: TGTGCCAGCAGGACAGGGTCTAATCAGCCCCAGCATTTT. Protein: CASRTGSNQPQHF. J is TRBJ1-5 and V is TRBV12-3 or TRBV12-4, with 7 bases fitting TRBD1. CDR3 length: 13 residues. The trim removed 6 bases at V and 4 bases at J, leaving 3 bases unmatched.